Listed here are 15 T cell receptor beta chains from one sample, sequenced in a study of blood T cell repertoires in COVID-19. Sequencing was performed with immunoSEQ multiplex PCR; in TCRdb, only in-frame clones are kept and a portion is missing. The sample yields about 480,000 clones, roughly 87% seen once. The sequenced sample consisted of peripheral blood. The receptors shown here come from a man aged 18 to 29 with COVID-19, enrolled during active disease.

V and J are TRBV6-5 and TRBJ2-2; maybe TRBD1 (5 bases). This CDR3 contains 15 residues. Germline V gene data show CDR1 as MNHEY and CDR2 as SVGAGI. V was shortened by 5 bases and J by 0 bases, with 10 bases between the two germline ends. CDR3 DNA sequence: TGTGCCAGCAGTATGGACAACACGAACACCGGGGAGCTGTTTTTT. Translated, it gives CASSMDNTNTGELFF.

This chain joins TRBV24-1 and TRBJ2-2; D unresolved. V shed 4 bases and J shed 2 bases, with 10 bases lying between them. This CDR3 region has 15 residues. The V gene's germline CDR1 is KGHDR and CDR2 SFDVKD. The CDR3 here is CATSDSSINTGELFF. CDR3 bases: TGTGCCACCAGTGACTCCAGTATTAACACCGGGGAGCTGTTTTTT.

With respect to this clone: Germline and junction disagree at one end, which may indicate a read error. The chain links TRBV7-9 to TRBJ2-7; 14 bases are a match to TRBD2. The CDR3 spans 13 residues. Germline CDR1 reads SEHNR; CDR2 reads FQNEAQ (reference sequence). The chain's CDR3 is CASSAKGLAGVAF. CDR3 DNA: TGTGCCAGCAGCGCCAAGGGACTAGCGGGAGTAGCCTTC.

The V and J genes are TRBV10-3 and TRBJ1-4; D gene unclear. Trimming removed 7 bases from V and 8 bases from J, with 14 bases in between. CDR1 ENHRY and CDR2 SYGVKD come from the germline V gene. The length of the CDR3 is 13 residues. CDR3 in DNA: TGTGCCATCAAGAGAGGGCTGGCAGAAAAACTGTTTTTT. Its translation: CAIKRGLAEKLFF.

V gene TRBV6-5 combines with J gene TRBJ1-3, with 8 bases aligning to TRBD1. Trimming cost V 0 bases and J 4 bases; bases outside gene matches: 2. Germline V gene sequence: CDR1 MNHEY, CDR2 SVGAGI. The CDR3 contains 15 residues. Written as DNA, the CDR3 is TGTGCCAGCAGTTACTCAGGGACAGGCGGAAACACCATATATTTT. Translated, it gives CASSYSGTGGNTIYF.

This clone was observed a handful of times. The chain uses TRBV2 and TRBJ1-1, with D perhaps TRBD1 (5 bases). The CDR3 totals 14 residues. Looked up from germline, CDR1 is SNHLY and CDR2 is FYNNEI. Trimming stripped 5 bases from V and 1 base from J, with 11 bases between. The CDR3 DNA reads TGTGCCAGCAGTCTTGGGGCTGGGAACACTGAAGCTTTCTTT. As protein: CASSLGAGNTEAFF. Using reference TRBV2 and TRBJ1-1 for the parts outside the CDR3, the full variable domain is EPEVTQTPSHQVTQMGQEVILRCVPISNHLYFYWYRQILGQKVEFLVSFYNNEISEKSEIFDDQFSVERPDGSNFTLKIRSTKLEDSAMYFCASSLGAGNTEAFFGQGTRLTVV.

This rearrangement joins TRBV7-9 to TRBJ2-7, with D maybe TRBD1 (5 bases). This CDR3 spans 12 amino acids. Trimming took off 4 bases at V and 8 bases at J, with 12 bases between the two ends. Per the germline V gene, CDR1 is SEHNR and CDR2 is FQNEAQ (reference sequence). CDR3 loop: CASSSPDSKQYF. The CDR3 region has the DNA TGTGCCAGCAGCTCACCTGACAGCAAGCAGTACTTC.

V usage is TRBV12-3 or TRBV12-4 and J usage is TRBJ2-7, with D uncertain. The V gene lost 2 bases and the J gene lost 4 bases, with 9 bases spanning the gap. The CDR3 is 13 residues long. The CDR3 reads CASSLSRLYEQYF. The CDR3 DNA reads TGTGCCAGCAGTTTAAGCAGGCTATACGAGCAGTACTTC.

The chain is built from TRBV2 and TRBJ2-3; a weak D match, TRBD1 (5 bases). The germline CDR1 and CDR2 sequences are SNHLY and FYNNEI. Between the trimmed V and J ends, which lost 2 bases and 2 bases, there was a span of 14 bases. CDR3 length: 16 amino acids. CDR3 nucleotide sequence: TGTGCCAGCAGTGAAACAGGTTGGTGGTCCACAGATACGCAGTATTTT. It codes for CASSETGWWSTDTQYF.

This clone was detected once. The chain links TRBV3-1 (or the pseudogene TRBV3-2) to TRBJ2-5, with 8 bases fitting TRBD2. The germline V gene has CDR1 LGHDT and CDR2 YNNKEL (reference sequence). The CDR3 extends over 15 amino acids. Unmatched junction bases numbered 7, after V lost 2 bases and J lost 5 bases. CDR3 residues: CASSQPGGGFETQYF. The CDR3 coding sequence is TGTGCCAGCAGCCAACCCGGGGGGGGATTTGAGACCCAGTACTTC.

The sample holds a few counts of this clone. The chain employs TRBV11-3 and TRBJ2-7, with D tentatively TRBD2 (6 bases). The V and J ends lost 4 bases and 3 bases respectively, with 13 bases between them. Germline CDR1 reads SGHNT; CDR2 reads YENEEA. The CDR3 length is 14 residues. The CDR3: CASSSWDGSYEQYF. CDR3 nucleotide sequence: TGTGCCAGCAGCTCCTGGGACGGGAGCTACGAGCAGTACTTC. The whole variable domain, filled in from reference TRBV11-3 and TRBJ2-7, reads EAGVVQSPRYKIIEKKQPVAFWCNPISGHNTLYWYLQNLGQGPELLIRYENEEAVDDSQLPKDRFSAERLKGVDSTLKIQPAELGDSAVYLCASSSWDGSYEQYFGPGTRLTVT.

This sequence joins TRBV11-2 and TRBJ2-2, with a weak D call TRBD2 (5 bases). This CDR3 contains 14 residues. Germline lookup yields CDR1 SGHAT and CDR2 FQNNGV. Trimming stripped 7 bases from V and 2 bases from J, with 11 bases between. This chain's CDR3 is CASIRGTNTGELFF. CDR3 DNA sequence: TGTGCCAGCATACGGGGAACCAACACCGGGGAGCTGTTTTTT.

The genes are TRBV7-6 and TRBJ2-2; 8 positions agree with TRBD1. Germline V gene data show CDR1 as SGHVS and CDR2 as FNYEAQ. Trimming cost V 2 bases and J 2 bases; bases outside gene matches: 4. This CDR3 is 16 amino acids long. The CDR3 is CASSLQDRANTGELFF. The CDR3 nucleotides are TGTGCCAGCAGCTTACAGGACAGGGCTAACACCGGGGAGCTGTTTTTT.

The rearrangement joins TRBV5-6 to TRBJ2-6; weak D call: TRBD1 (6 bases). Germline CDR1 reads SGHDT; CDR2 reads YYEEEE. The V end was cut by 2 bases, the J end by 4 bases, with 10 bases between. The CDR3 runs 15 residues. CDR3 bases: TGTGCCAGCAGCTTCACAGGGTCCGGGGCCAACGTCCTGACTTTC. Residues: CASSFTGSGANVLTF.

The V gene is TRBV19, the J gene TRBJ1-1, with 8 positions matching TRBD1. Per the germline V gene, CDR1 is LNHDA and CDR2 is SQIVND (reference sequence). The CDR3 has 13 amino acids. V shed 4 bases and J 10 bases; nucleotides not matched to a gene: 8. The CDR3 region has the DNA TGTGCCAGTAGTAGAGACAGGGGTACGGCAGCTTTCTTT. This codes for CASSRDRGTAAFF.